This entry lists 11 T cell receptor beta chains sequenced from one sample in a study of T cells after yellow fever vaccination. MiXCR, applied by TCRdb to the 5' RACE reads, yields one record per CDR3 protein. In the table there are some 120,000 distinct CDR3 sequences, 13% to 15% of which are singletons. This specimen consisted of CD8+ T cells sorted from PBMCs, obtained 5 days after the yellow fever booster vaccination. All receptors come from a man between 18 and 29 years old who received the YFV17D yellow fever vaccine.

The chain recombines TRBV20-1 with TRBJ2-7, with TRBD1 matching over 8 bases. Germline V CDR1 and CDR2: DFQATT, SNEGSKA (reference sequence). Trimming removed 2 bases from V and 1 base from J; junction bases left unmatched: 1. This CDR3 region has 13 residues. The CDR3 nucleotides are TGCAGTGCTAGATGGGACAGGTCCTACGAGCAGTACTTC. Translated: CSARWDRSYEQYF.

This clonotype was counted a few times. The V gene is TRBV20-1, the J gene TRBJ2-7; D may be TRBD2 (5 bases). From germline, CDR1 is DFQATT and CDR2 SNEGSKA (reference sequence). The CDR3 covers 13 residues. Trimming removed 0 bases at V and 1 base at J, with 7 bases between. CDR3 residues: CSAREGSSYEQYF. Written as DNA, the CDR3 is TGCAGTGCTAGAGAGGGGAGTTCCTACGAGCAGTACTTC.

CDR3 DNA: TGTGCCAGCACTGCCTGGACAGGGGGCAGAACTGAAGCTTTCTTT. It encodes CASTAWTGGRTEAFF. The chain links TRBV6-5 to TRBJ1-1, with 11 bases fitting TRBD1. The CDR3 has 15 residues. CDR1 and CDR2 (germline): MNHEY, SVGAGI. After removal of 7 bases from V and 5 bases from J, the junction contained 9 bases not matched to a gene.

CDR3 residues: CASGDRQHYGYTF. The CDR3, as DNA: TGCGCCAGCGGAGATCGACAGCACTATGGCTACACCTTC. This chain uses TRBV5-1 with TRBJ1-2, with D perhaps matching TRBD1 (5 bases). Germline V gene lookup returns CDR1 SGHRS and CDR2 YFSETQ. This CDR3 has 13 amino acids. Trimming cost V 7 bases and J 3 bases, with 13 bases left between them.

This clonotype was seen a few times. This CDR3 is CASSQGGSGELFF. In nucleotides, the CDR3 is TGCGCCAGCAGCCAAGGGGGTTCCGGGGAGCTGTTTTTT. The V and J genes are TRBV4-1 and TRBJ2-2; D is ambiguous. Trimming cost V 1 base and J 6 bases, with 6 bases left between them. There are 13 residues in the CDR3. Germline V CDR1 and CDR2: MGHRA, YSYEKL.

This chain links TRBV7-9 with TRBJ1-2; 7 positions match TRBD1. CDR3 length: 15 amino acids. Germline V gene lookup returns CDR1 SEHNR and CDR2 FQNEAQ (reference sequence). Trimming took 6 bases from V and 4 from J; bases not matched to a gene: 11. In DNA form, the CDR3 reads TGTGCCAGCAGTCCAACGACAGGGTCGGGCTATGGCTACACCTTC. Amino acids: CASSPTTGSGYGYTF.

The rearrangement links TRBV12-3 or TRBV12-4 to TRBJ1-4; the match to TRBD1 covers 9 bases. V trimming: 8 bases; J trimming: 7 bases; junction bases outside the gene matches: 8. The CDR3 is 14 amino acids. The CDR3 DNA follows: TGTGCCAGCCGCCTAACAGGGGGCGGTGAAAAACTGTTTTTT. Its protein is CASRLTGGGEKLFF.

The sample holds a few counts of this clonotype. The V and J genes are TRBV19 and TRBJ2-4; D is possibly TRBD1 (6 bases). The CDR3 runs 18 residues. V was cut by 1 base and J by 3 bases, with 19 bases left in between. CDR1 is LNHDA and CDR2 is SQIVND in the germline V gene (reference sequence). CDR3 DNA: TGTGCCAGTAGTATAGGAACAGGGATTTTCAGGGACAAAAACATTCAGTACTTC. Translation gives CASSIGTGIFRDKNIQYF.

The chain has TRBV19 and TRBJ2-7; no reliable D call. Trimming shortened V by 9 bases and J by 7 bases, and 16 bases separated the two germline ends. Germline V gives CDR1 LNHDA, CDR2 SQIVND (reference sequence). The CDR3 runs to 12 residues. The CDR3: CARVLRAREQYV. CDR3 coding DNA: TGTGCCAGAGTCCTCCGGGCGAGGGAGCAGTACGTC.

This clonotype appeared many times. The CDR3 protein is CASSRGLVRDTETQYF. As DNA, the CDR3 is TGTGCCAGCAGCCGCGGACTAGTGAGAGATACGGAGACCCAGTACTTC. This chain uses TRBV12-3 or TRBV12-4 with TRBJ2-5; 7 bases agree with TRBD2. With 6 bases clipped from V and 5 bases from J, the junction kept 15 bases outside the gene matches. The CDR3 has 16 residues.

This CDR3 reads CASSLGLALTVYEQYF. The CDR3 coding sequence is TGTGCCAGCAGCTTAGGTCTAGCTCTTACAGTGTACGAGCAGTACTTC. This chain connects TRBV11-2 to TRBJ2-7; possibly TRBD2 for D (5 bases). Germline CDR1 SGHAT, CDR2 FQNNGV. The CDR3 runs 16 residues. The germline V and J ends were trimmed by 1 base and 4 bases, with 17 bases remaining between them.